The 27 T cell receptor delta chains below all came from one sample that was sequenced in a study of gamma-delta T cells after stem cell transplantation. TCRdb reprocessed the RT-PCR reads using CATT. The table lists some 2,500 delta-chain clones, approximately 3.1% of them singletons. The sequencing input was gamma-delta T cells. The source of these receptors is a human donor. It is not recorded whose cells these are; they may come from a transplant donor.

Regarding this clone: This likely came from a read error, as a far larger clone is one base away. The sample contains more than one DNA sequence encoding this CDR3. The chain recombines TRDV2 with TRDJ1; 8 positions agree with TRDD3. The CDR3 extends over 16 amino acids. The V segment lost 4 bases and the J segment 0 bases; nucleotides outside the gene matches: 9. CDR1 GEAIGNYY and CDR2 EKD come from the germline V gene. This CDR3 is CACDPLGDRYTDKLIF. In DNA, the CDR3 is TGTGCCTGTGATCCCCTGGGGGACAGGTACACCGATAAACTCATCTTT.

This clone is categorized as medium-sized (0.01 to 0.1%). The identical CDR3 is also encoded by other nucleotide sequences in the sample. The rearrangement joins TRDV2 to TRDJ1, with 13 bases lining up with TRDD3. V trimming: 1 base; J trimming: 2 bases; junction bases outside the gene matches: 9. This CDR3 is built from 18 residues. CDR1 and CDR2 from the germline V gene are GEAIGNYY and EKD. The CDR3 nucleotides are TGTGCCTGTGACACTCTTACTGGGGGATACGCGAGTACCGATAAACTCATCTTT. As protein: CACDTLTGGYASTDKLIF.

As regards this clone: The protein held in TCRdb is that of a much larger clone and does not match this DNA's translation at residue 5, likely because of a read error; the protein shown is translated from the DNA. The rearrangement uses TRDV2 and TRDJ1, with TRDD3 identical over 8 bases. Germline trimming cut 3 bases from V and 0 bases from J; bases unmatched to any gene: 11. From germline, CDR1 is GEAIGNYY and CDR2 EKD. The CDR3 extends over 17 amino acids. The CDR3 protein is CACDPLTGGSYTDKLIF. As DNA, the CDR3 is TGTGCCTGTGACCCACTTACTGGGGGTTCGTACACCGATAAACTCATCTTT.

In its sample, this clone was seen a few times. A much bigger clone sits one base away, suggesting this may be a read error. The sample has other DNA sequences that encode this CDR3 too. V is TRDV2 and J is TRDJ1; no definite D call. CDR3 size: 21 residues. CDR1 GEAIGNYY and CDR2 EKD come from the germline V gene. CDR3 sequence reads: CACDPIPVPRTGRTYTDKLIF. The DNA of the CDR3 is TGTGCCTGTGACCCCATTCCCGTTCCCAGGACGGGCCGTACGTACACTGATAAACTCATCTTT.

The table lists this clone with a few counts. A read error likely explains this, since a far larger clone differs by one base. The same CDR3 arises from other DNA sequences in this sample as well. The V call is TRDV2, the J call TRDJ1; 13 nucleotides agree with TRDD3. Trimming removed 2 bases from V and 2 bases from J; junction bases left unmatched: 10. CDR1 and CDR2 (germline): GEAIGNYY, EKD. The CDR3 runs 18 residues. In DNA form, the CDR3 reads TGTGCCTGTGACATTCTCACTGGGGGATACGGACGGACCGATAAACTCATCTTT. Amino acid sequence: CACDILTGGYGRTDKLIF.

By frequency in the sample, this clone is medium-sized. Written as DNA, the CDR3 is TGTGCCTGTGACACTCTACTGGGGGATACCAACACCGATAAACTCATCTTT. Amino acids: CACDTLLGDTNTDKLIF. The chain combines TRDV2 with TRDJ1, with TRDD3 identical over 12 bases. Trimming took 1 base from V and 0 from J; bases not matched to a gene: 5. There are 17 residues in the CDR3. CDR1 and CDR2 (germline): GEAIGNYY, EKD.

This clone was observed a few times. The translation of this DNA and the TCRdb protein of a much larger clone differ at residue 13, probably owing to a read error; the protein shown here is translated from the DNA. The chain carries TRDV2 and TRDJ1, with 7 bases that match TRDD3. This CDR3 has 19 residues. With V trimmed by 0 bases and J by 4 bases, 19 bases remained unmatched. The germline V gene has CDR1 GEAIGNYY and CDR2 EKD. CDR3 in DNA: TGTGCCTGTGACACCGTAAATCGGGGGATCCTCGTTAGGGGCGATAAACTCATCTTT. Protein product: CACDTVNRGILVRGDKLIF.

Details on this clone: A far larger clone is just one base off, so this is likely a read error. The V gene is TRDV2, the J gene TRDJ1, with TRDD3 matching over 7 bases. V dropped 0 bases and J dropped 3; count of bases not matched to a gene: 30. Germline V gives CDR1 GEAIGNYY, CDR2 EKD. CDR3 length: 23 amino acids. The CDR3 spells CACDTLRSYIPSTGDSGPDKLIF. The DNA for the CDR3 is TGTGCCTGTGACACCCTCCGGTCGTATATCCCCAGTACTGGGGATTCAGGTCCCGATAAACTCATCTTT.

Concerning this clone: A far larger clone lies a single base away; this is likely a read error. The chain combines TRDV2 with TRDJ1, with 7 bases fitting TRDD3. Germline V gives CDR1 GEAIGNYY, CDR2 EKD. CDR3 length: 23 residues. CDR3 sequence (DNA): TGTGCCTGTGACACCCTCCGGTCGTCTATCCCCAGTACTGGGGATTCAGGTCCCGATAACCTCATCTTT. Translated: CACDTLRSSIPSTGDSGPDNLIF.

To note about this clone: Since a much larger clone is just one base distant, this may be a read error. This same CDR3 is encoded by further DNA sequences in the sample. V is TRDV2 and J is TRDJ3, with 8 bases that match TRDD3. Per germline, CDR1 GEAIGNYY and CDR2 EKD. CDR3 length equals 20 residues. The CDR3 DNA reads TGTGCCTGTGACACCTGGGCTGGGGGACAACGCTCCTGGGACACCCGGCAGATGTTTTTC. Amino acids: CACDTWAGGQRSWDTRQMFF.

A note on this clone: Just one base apart from a much larger clone, this may be a read error. This CDR3 is also generated by other DNA sequences in the sample. J is TRDJ1 and V is TRDV1; TRDD3 is a possible D gene (6 bases). This CDR3 is built from 23 residues. Trimming left V 0 bases short and J 0 bases short, with 32 bases between. Germline loops: CDR1 TSWWSYY, CDR2 QGS. The CDR3 here is CALGELQRITGDLIRKYTDKLIF. The CDR3 region has the DNA TGTGCTCTTGGGGAACTACAGAGAATAACCGGGGATTTGATACGTAAGTACACCGATAAACTCATCTTT.

This clone was counted between two and nine times. This DNA's translation differs at residues 3 and 13 from TCRdb's protein, which comes from a much larger clone; a read error is likely, and the protein shown is translated from the DNA. This chain uses TRDV3 with TRDJ1, with 7 bases aligning to TRDD3. This CDR3 has 16 residues. CDR1 and CDR2 (germline): TVYSNPD, GDNSRS (reference sequence). The CDR3: CALAPFSGGTTDELIF. In nucleotides, the CDR3 is TGTGCCCTTGCCCCCTTTAGTGGGGGAACCACCGATGAACTCATCTTT.

Note on this clone: This specimen includes other DNA sequences encoding the same CDR3. The J gene is TRDJ1, the V gene TRDV2; TRDD3 matches 12 bases. Germline V lookup: CDR1 GEAIGNYY, CDR2 EKD. This CDR3 region has 19 residues. The trim removed 0 bases at V and 0 bases at J, leaving 10 bases unmatched. In DNA form, the CDR3 reads TGTGCCTGTGACACCCTACGTACTGGGGGATACTCATACACCGATAAACTCATCTTT. Amino acids: CACDTLRTGGYSYTDKLIF.

This clone ranks as medium-sized. J is TRDJ1 and V is TRDV2, with D uncertain. CDR3 size: 13 residues. Trimming took 7 bases from V and 0 from J, leaving 11 bases between them. Germline V gives CDR1 GEAIGNYY, CDR2 EKD. CDR3 coding DNA: TGTGCCTGCGAGAAACTGTACACCGATAAACTCATCTTT. Encoded protein: CACEKLYTDKLIF.

This clone was seen more than once but under ten times. TCRdb's protein, taken from a much larger clone, differs from this DNA's translation at residue 8, likely owing to a read error; the protein displayed comes from the DNA. The rearrangement joins TRDV2 to TRDJ1; D is uncertain. This CDR3 comprises 17 residues. From germline, CDR1 is GEAIGNYY and CDR2 EKD. V shed 2 bases and J shed 2 bases, with 20 bases lying between them. CDR3 protein: CACDNMLEERRTDKLIF. As DNA, the CDR3 is TGTGCCTGTGACAATATGCTGGAGGAACGTAGAACCGATAAACTCATCTTT.

This clone was picked up a small number of times. The protein held in TCRdb is that of a much larger clone and does not match this DNA's translation at residue 4, likely because of a read error; the protein shown is translated from the DNA. The CDR3 sequence is CACGAVLGERMLNDKLIF. The CDR3 nucleotides are TGTGCCTGTGGCGCCGTACTGGGGGAAAGGATGCTGAACGATAAACTCATCTTT. This chain links TRDV2 with TRDJ1; the match to TRDD3 covers 9 bases. The CDR3 is 18 amino acids. Losses at the gene ends were 5 bases for V and 4 bases for J; bases not matched to a gene: 19. Germline lookup yields CDR1 GEAIGNYY and CDR2 EKD.

This clone has more than one count but fewer than ten. TCRdb's entry gives the protein of a much larger clone, which mismatches this DNA's translation at residue 10, likely from a read error; the protein reported here is translated from the DNA. V usage is TRDV2 and J usage is TRDJ1; TRDD3 matches 8 bases. After removal of 3 bases from V and 1 base from J, the junction contained 9 bases not matched to a gene. The CDR3 covers 16 residues. Germline V gene sequence: CDR1 GEAIGNYY, CDR2 EKD. The CDR3 loop is CACDPLGDRCTDKLIF. The CDR3 nucleotides read TGTGCCTGTGACCCCCTGGGGGACAGGTGCACCGATAAACTCATCTTT.

This clone occurred a few times. TCRdb attributes to this sequence the protein of a much larger clone, which differs from the DNA translation at residue 5; a read error is likely, and the protein displayed is translated from the DNA. The rearrangement links TRDV2 to TRDJ1, with 7 bases matching TRDD3. This CDR3 contains 18 residues. V was pared by 2 bases and J by 0 bases, with 14 bases of the junction left unmatched. Germline CDR1 reads GEAIGNYY; CDR2 reads EKD. CDR3 protein: CACDIVATGDPYTDKLIF. The CDR3 DNA is TGTGCCTGTGACATCGTAGCAACTGGGGACCCGTACACCGATAAACTCATCTTT.

Worth noting for this clone: The TCRdb protein comes from a much larger clone and disagrees with this DNA's translation at residue 10, likely due to a read error; the protein given here is derived from the DNA. CDR3 sequence: CACDTVGGGYDTDKLIF. DNA for the CDR3: TGTGCCTGTGACACCGTAGGTGGGGGATACGACACCGATAAACTCATCTTT. The rearrangement joins TRDV2 to TRDJ1; 11 bases align to TRDD3. The length of the CDR3 is 17 residues. The J segment lost 0 bases and the V segment lost 0 bases, leaving 5 bases of the junction unmatched. Germline CDR1 is GEAIGNYY and CDR2 is EKD.

By share of the sample, this clone is medium-sized. Only one base separates this from a far larger clonotype, so it likely reflects a read error. The sample carries other DNA sequences with the same CDR3. The V and J genes are TRDV1 and TRDJ2; 10 nucleotides align to TRDD3. The ends lost 3 bases at V and 0 bases at J; junction bases unmatched: 19. This CDR3 comprises 22 residues. The germline V gene has CDR1 TSWWSYY and CDR2 QGS. The CDR3 region has the DNA TGTGCTCTTGGGGAGCTCTGGGACCCCTGGGGGATAGACCCCTCTTTGACAGCACAACTCTTCTTT. Translating it yields CALGELWDPWGIDPSLTAQLFF.

A remark on this clone: One base separates it from a far larger clone, so it is likely a read error. The same CDR3 can be traced to other DNA sequences in this sample. The V and J genes are TRDV2 and TRDJ3; a possible D gene is TRDD2 (5 bases). Germline V lookup: CDR1 GEAIGNYY, CDR2 EKD. V lost 0 bases and J lost 0, with 32 bases in between. This CDR3 is built from 25 residues. CDR3: CACDTPPTPYVSGANASWDTRQMFF. The CDR3 DNA reads TGTGCCTGTGACACCCCTCCGACCCCCTACGTTTCGGGTGCTAATGCCTCCTGGGACACCCGACAGATGTTTTTC.

Note on this clone: A single base separates this from a much larger clone, so it may be a read error. The rearrangement joins TRDV2 to TRDJ1; D is unresolved. The CDR3 sequence is 16 residues long. Germline-derived CDR1 and CDR2 are GEAIGNYY and EKD. Trimming stripped 0 bases from V and 0 bases from J, with 13 bases between. The chain's CDR3 is CACDTVDGQDTDKLIF. The CDR3, as DNA: TGTGCCTGTGACACCGTTGATGGCCAAGACACCGATAAACTCATCTTT.

By proportion, this clone is medium-sized. This chain links TRDV2 with TRDJ1, with 10 positions matching TRDD3. Trimming removed 3 bases from V and 0 bases from J; junction bases left unmatched: 3. CDR3 length equals 15 residues. CDR1 and CDR2 from the germline V gene are GEAIGNYY and EKD. The CDR3 coding sequence is TGTGCCTGTGACTTACTGGGGGATTACACCGATAAACTCATCTTT. Protein product: CACDLLGDYTDKLIF.

This clone was seen only a few times. TCRdb's listed protein matches a much larger clone and diverges from this DNA's translation at residue 12, likely through a read error; the protein shown comes from the DNA. CDR3 region: CACDTMGAGGYADKLIF. Written as DNA, the CDR3 is TGTGCCTGTGACACGATGGGAGCTGGGGGCTACGCCGATAAACTCATCTTT. The V and J genes are TRDV2 and TRDJ1; 7 bases are shared with TRDD3. V was clipped by 1 base and J by 3 bases; unmatched bases: 13. CDR1 and CDR2 (germline): GEAIGNYY, EKD. This CDR3 comprises 17 residues.

The V call is TRDV2, the J call TRDJ1; D is possibly TRDD3 (9 bases). V was pared by 0 bases and J by 0 bases, with 34 bases between. The CDR3 contains 23 residues. Per the germline V gene, CDR1 is GEAIGNYY and CDR2 is EKD. The CDR3 protein is CACDTVSSYVYTGGTGHTDKLIF. CDR3 sequence (DNA): TGTGCCTGTGACACCGTATCTTCCTACGTCTATACTGGGGGAACGGGTCACACCGATAAACTCATCTTT.

About this clone: TCRdb's protein for this DNA is that of a much larger clone and differs from the translation at residue 5, likely a read error; the protein shown is the DNA translation. This chain joins TRDV2 and TRDJ1; D is unclear. The CDR3 loop spans 15 amino acids. From germline, CDR1 is GEAIGNYY and CDR2 EKD. The V end lost 2 bases, the J end lost 2 bases, and 14 bases lay between the germline ends. Here the CDR3 DNA reads TGTGCCTGTGACATTCTATCCGGCGGTACCGATAAACTCATCTTT. It translates to CACDILSGGTDKLIF.

This clone ranks as large. The rearrangement joins TRDV2 to TRDJ1; 9 bases are shared with TRDD3. The CDR3 is 18 amino acids. CDR1 GEAIGNYY and CDR2 EKD come from the germline V gene. V lost 0 bases to trimming and J lost 7 bases; unmatched junction nucleotides: 17. The CDR3 loop reads CACDTEFGLGIRGGKLIF. The DNA for the CDR3 is TGTGCCTGTGACACCGAGTTCGGTCTGGGGATACGAGGGGGTAAACTCATCTTT.